The 5 T cell receptor beta chains presented below share a single source sample, sequenced in a study of T cell responses to AZD1222 COVID-19 vaccine. The protocol was immunoSEQ multiplex PCR, while the TCRdb copy is restricted to in-frame clones and leaves out a portion. The sample consists of 65,000 to 70,000 clones, approximately 80% of them appearing once. The sequencing here drew on peripheral blood, taken on day 0 of AZD1222 vaccination. These receptors were taken from an adult in good health.

V is TRBV7-8 and J is TRBJ2-5, with D perhaps TRBD2 (5 bases). CDR1 and CDR2 from the germline V gene are SGHVS and FQNEAQ. The V end was cut by 5 bases, the J end by 1 base, with 14 bases between. CDR3 size: 15 residues. CDR3 DNA: TGTGCCAGCAGCCCGCTGAGGACTGTCCAAGAGACCCAGTACTTC. Its protein is CASSPLRTVQETQYF.

The chain carries TRBV4-1 and TRBJ2-7; TRBD2 might be the D (5 bases). V shed 4 bases and J shed 2 bases, with 12 bases lying between them. The CDR3 has 14 residues. Germline V gene sequence: CDR1 MGHRA, CDR2 YSYEKL. CDR3 sequence: CASSPEGRAYEQYF. CDR3 DNA sequence: TGCGCCAGCAGCCCCGAGGGCAGAGCCTACGAGCAGTACTTC.

The chain has TRBV19 and TRBJ2-3; D call uncertain. This CDR3 region has 14 residues. Trimming took off 6 bases at V and 0 bases at J, with 10 bases between the two ends. Per germline, CDR1 LNHDA and CDR2 SQIVND (reference sequence). The CDR3 reads CASSLTVSTDTQYF. The CDR3 DNA follows: TGTGCCAGTAGCTTGACGGTGAGCACAGATACGCAGTATTTT.

This chain joins TRBV7-8 and TRBJ2-1; TRBD1 agrees at 7 bases. There are 15 residues in the CDR3. Germline CDR1 and CDR2: SGHVS and FQNEAQ. After removal of 5 bases from V and 6 bases from J, the junction contained 10 bases not matched to a gene. In nucleotides, the CDR3 is TGTGCCAGCAGCGCCAGACAGGGCCCTCGCAATGAGCAGTTCTTC. This gives the protein CASSARQGPRNEQFF.

The V gene is TRBV21-1, the J gene TRBJ2-7. TRBV21-1 is described as a pseudogene. CDR3 length: 17 amino acids. CDR3 nucleotides: TGTGCCAGCAGCAAAGGAAAGGGACGCACAGAACAGCCCGAGCAGTACTTC. It is translated as CASSKGKGRTEQPEQYF.